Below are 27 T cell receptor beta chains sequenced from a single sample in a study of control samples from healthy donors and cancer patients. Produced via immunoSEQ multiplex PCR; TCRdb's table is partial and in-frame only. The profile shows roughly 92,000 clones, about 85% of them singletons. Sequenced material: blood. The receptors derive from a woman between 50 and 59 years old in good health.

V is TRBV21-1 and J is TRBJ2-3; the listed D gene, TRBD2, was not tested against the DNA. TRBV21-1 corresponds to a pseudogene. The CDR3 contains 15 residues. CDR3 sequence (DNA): TGTGCCAGCAAGGTCTCCGGGAGTGACACAGATACGCAGTATTTT. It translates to CASKVSGSDTDTQYF.

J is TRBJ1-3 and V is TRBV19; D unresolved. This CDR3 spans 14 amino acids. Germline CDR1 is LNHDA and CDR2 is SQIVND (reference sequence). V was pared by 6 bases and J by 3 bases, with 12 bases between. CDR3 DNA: TGTGCCAGTAGATCCTACCAAGGTGGAAACACCATATATTTT. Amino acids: CASRSYQGGNTIYF.

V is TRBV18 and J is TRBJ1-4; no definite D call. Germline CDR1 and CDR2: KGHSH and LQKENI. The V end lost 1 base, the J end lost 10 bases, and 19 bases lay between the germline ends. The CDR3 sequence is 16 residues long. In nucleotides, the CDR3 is TGTGCCAGCTCACCACTACCTCAAGGGATGGGAAGAAAACTGTTTTTT. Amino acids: CASSPLPQGMGRKLFF. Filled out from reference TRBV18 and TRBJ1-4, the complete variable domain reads NAGVMQNPRHLVRRRGQEARLRCSPMKGHSHVYWYRQLPEEGLKFMVYLQKENIIDESGMPKERFSAEFPKEGPSILRIQQVVRGDSAAYFCASSPLPQGMGRKLFFGSGTQLSVL.

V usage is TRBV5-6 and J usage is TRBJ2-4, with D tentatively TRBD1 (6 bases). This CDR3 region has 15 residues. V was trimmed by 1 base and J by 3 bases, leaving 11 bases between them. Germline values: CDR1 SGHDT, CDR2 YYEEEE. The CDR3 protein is CASSLLAGDKNIQYF. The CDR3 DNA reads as TGTGCCAGCAGCTTGTTGGCAGGGGACAAAAACATTCAGTACTTC.

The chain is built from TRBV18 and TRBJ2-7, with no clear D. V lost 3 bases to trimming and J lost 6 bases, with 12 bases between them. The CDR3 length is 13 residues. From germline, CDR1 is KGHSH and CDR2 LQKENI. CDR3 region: CASSPEQWAEQYF. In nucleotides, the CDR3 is TGTGCCAGCTCACCTGAACAATGGGCCGAGCAGTACTTC.

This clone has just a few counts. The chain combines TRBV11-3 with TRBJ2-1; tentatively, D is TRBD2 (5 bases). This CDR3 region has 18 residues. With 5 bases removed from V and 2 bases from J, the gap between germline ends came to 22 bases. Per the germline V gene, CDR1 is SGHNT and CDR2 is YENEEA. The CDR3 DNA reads TGTGCCAGCAGCCCAGAGGACTGGCTCCGACAACCCTACAATGAGCAGTTCTTC. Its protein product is CASSPEDWLRQPYNEQFF.

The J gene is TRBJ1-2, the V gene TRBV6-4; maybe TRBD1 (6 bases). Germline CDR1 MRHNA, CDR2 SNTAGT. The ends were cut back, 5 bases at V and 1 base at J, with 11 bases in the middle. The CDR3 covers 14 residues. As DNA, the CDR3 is TGTGCCAGCAGTCCTGGACAGAGTAACTATGGCTACACCTTC. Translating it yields CASSPGQSNYGYTF.

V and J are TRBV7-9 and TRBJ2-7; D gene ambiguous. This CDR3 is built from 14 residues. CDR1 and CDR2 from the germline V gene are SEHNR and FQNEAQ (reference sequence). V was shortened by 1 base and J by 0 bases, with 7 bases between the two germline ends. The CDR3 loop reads CASSLGAPSYEQYF. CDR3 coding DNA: TGTGCCAGCAGCTTAGGGGCGCCCTCCTACGAGCAGTACTTC.

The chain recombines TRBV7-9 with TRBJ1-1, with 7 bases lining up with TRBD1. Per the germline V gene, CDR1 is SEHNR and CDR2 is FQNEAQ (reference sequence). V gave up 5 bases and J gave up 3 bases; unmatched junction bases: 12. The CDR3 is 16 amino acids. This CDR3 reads CASSAPGQPSHTEAFF. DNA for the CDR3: TGTGCCAGCAGCGCCCCGGGACAGCCTTCCCACACTGAAGCTTTCTTT. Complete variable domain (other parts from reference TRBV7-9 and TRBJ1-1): DTGVSQNPRHKITKRGQNVTFRCDPISEHNRLYWYRQTLGQGPEFLTYFQNEAQLEKSRLLSDRFSAERPKGSFSTLEIQRTEQGDSAMYLCASSAPGQPSHTEAFFGQGTRLTVV.

CDR3 nucleotide sequence: TGTGCCAGCAGCCTTGGGACAGGGGTTTTGAACACTGAAGCTTTCTTT. It is translated as CASSLGTGVLNTEAFF. J is TRBJ1-1 and V is TRBV11-2, with TRBD1 matching over 10 bases. The CDR3 has 16 residues. Germline V CDR1 and CDR2: SGHAT, FQNNGV. V lost 5 bases and J lost 0; bases outside the gene matches: 6. Full variable domain (outside the CDR3, taken from reference TRBV11-2 and TRBJ1-1): EAGVAQSPRYKIIEKRQSVAFWCNPISGHATLYWYQQILGQGPKLLIQFQNNGVVDDSQLPKDRFSAERLKGVDSTLKIQPAKLEDSAVYLCASSLGTGVLNTEAFFGQGTRLTVV.

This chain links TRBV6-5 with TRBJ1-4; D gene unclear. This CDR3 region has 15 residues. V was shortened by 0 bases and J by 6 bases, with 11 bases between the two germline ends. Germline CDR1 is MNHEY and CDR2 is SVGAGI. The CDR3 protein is CASSYSSSWDEKLFF. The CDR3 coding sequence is TGTGCCAGCAGTTACTCGAGCTCGTGGGATGAAAAACTGTTTTTT.

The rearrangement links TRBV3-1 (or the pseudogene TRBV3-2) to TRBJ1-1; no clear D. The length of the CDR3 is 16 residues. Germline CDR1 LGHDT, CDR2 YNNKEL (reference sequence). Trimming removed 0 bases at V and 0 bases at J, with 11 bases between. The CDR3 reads CASSQDTGYMNTEAFF. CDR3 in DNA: TGTGCCAGCAGCCAAGATACTGGTTACATGAACACTGAAGCTTTCTTT.

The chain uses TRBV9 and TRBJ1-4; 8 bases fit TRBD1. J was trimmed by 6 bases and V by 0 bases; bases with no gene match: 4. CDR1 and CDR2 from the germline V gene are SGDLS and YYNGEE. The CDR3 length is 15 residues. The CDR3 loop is CASSVGTGSYEKLFF. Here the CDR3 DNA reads TGTGCCAGCAGCGTAGGGACAGGGAGTTATGAAAAACTGTTTTTT.

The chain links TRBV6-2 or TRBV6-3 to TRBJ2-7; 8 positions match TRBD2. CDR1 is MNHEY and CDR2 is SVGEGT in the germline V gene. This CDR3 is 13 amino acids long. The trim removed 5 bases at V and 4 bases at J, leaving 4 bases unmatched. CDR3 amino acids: CASSRLARYEQYF. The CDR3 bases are TGTGCCAGCAGTCGACTAGCGAGGTACGAGCAGTACTTC.

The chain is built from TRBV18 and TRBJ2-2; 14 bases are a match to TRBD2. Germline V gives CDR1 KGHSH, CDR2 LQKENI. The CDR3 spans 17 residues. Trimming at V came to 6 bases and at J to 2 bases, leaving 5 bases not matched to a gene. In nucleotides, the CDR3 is TGTGCCAGCTCGTCGACTAGCGGGGGGGCCAACACCGGGGAGCTGTTTTTT. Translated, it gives CASSSTSGGANTGELFF.

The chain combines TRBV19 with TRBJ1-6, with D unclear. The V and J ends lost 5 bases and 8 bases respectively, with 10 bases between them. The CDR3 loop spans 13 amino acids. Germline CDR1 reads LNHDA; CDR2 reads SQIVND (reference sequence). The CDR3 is CASSEGIDSPLHF. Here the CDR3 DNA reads TGTGCCAGTAGTGAGGGTATCGATTCACCCCTCCACTTT.

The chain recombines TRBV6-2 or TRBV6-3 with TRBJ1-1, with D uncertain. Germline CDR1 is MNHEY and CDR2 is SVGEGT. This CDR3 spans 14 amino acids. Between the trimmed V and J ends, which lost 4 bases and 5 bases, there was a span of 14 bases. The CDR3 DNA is TGTGCCAGCAGTTCCGCCGTGGGTAAGACTGAAGCTTTCTTT. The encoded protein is CASSSAVGKTEAFF.

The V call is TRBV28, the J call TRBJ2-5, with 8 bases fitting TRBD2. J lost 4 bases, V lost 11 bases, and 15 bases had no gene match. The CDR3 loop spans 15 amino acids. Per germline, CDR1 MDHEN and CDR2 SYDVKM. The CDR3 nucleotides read TGTGCCGTATCCGGACAAGGCGGGAGGAGAGAGACCCAGTACTTC. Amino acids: CAVSGQGGRRETQYF.

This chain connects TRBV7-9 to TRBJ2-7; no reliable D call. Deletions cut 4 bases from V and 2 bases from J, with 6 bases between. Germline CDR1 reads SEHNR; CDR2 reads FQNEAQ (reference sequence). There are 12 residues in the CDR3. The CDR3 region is CASSSTTYEQYF. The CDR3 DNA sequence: TGTGCCAGCAGCTCGACGACCTACGAGCAGTACTTC.

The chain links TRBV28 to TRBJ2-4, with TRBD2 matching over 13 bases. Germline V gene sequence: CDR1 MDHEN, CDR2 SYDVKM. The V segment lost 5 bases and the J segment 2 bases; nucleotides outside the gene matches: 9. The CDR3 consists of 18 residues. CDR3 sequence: CASSRRGLAGRSKNIQYF. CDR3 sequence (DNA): TGTGCCAGCAGTCGCCGGGGACTAGCGGGACGATCCAAAAACATTCAGTACTTC.

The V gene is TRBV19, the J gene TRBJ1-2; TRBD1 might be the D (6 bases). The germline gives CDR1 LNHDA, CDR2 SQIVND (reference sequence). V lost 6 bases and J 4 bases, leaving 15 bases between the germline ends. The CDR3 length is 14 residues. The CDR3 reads CASSSRGGGYGYTF. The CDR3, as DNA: TGTGCCAGTAGCTCACGAGGGGGAGGCTATGGCTACACCTTC.

CDR3 amino acids: CASSFPIDRGGPDTQYF. In DNA, the CDR3 is TGTGCCAGCAGTTTCCCTATCGACAGGGGGGGTCCAGATACGCAGTATTTT. The V and J genes are TRBV28 and TRBJ2-3; 9 positions agree with TRBD1. The trim removed 3 bases at V and 4 bases at J, leaving 11 bases unmatched. Per germline, CDR1 MDHEN and CDR2 SYDVKM. The CDR3 length is 17 residues.

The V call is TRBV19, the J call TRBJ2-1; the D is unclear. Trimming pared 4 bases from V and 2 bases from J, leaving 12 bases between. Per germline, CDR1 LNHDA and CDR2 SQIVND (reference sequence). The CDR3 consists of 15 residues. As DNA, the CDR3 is TGTGCCAGTAGTAACGCAAACCTTCCCTACAATGAGCAGTTCTTC. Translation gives CASSNANLPYNEQFF.

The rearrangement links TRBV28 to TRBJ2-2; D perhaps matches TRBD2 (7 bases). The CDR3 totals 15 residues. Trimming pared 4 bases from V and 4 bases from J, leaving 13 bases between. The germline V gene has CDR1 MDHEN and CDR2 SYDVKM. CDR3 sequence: CASSSVGGATGELFF. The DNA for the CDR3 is TGTGCCAGCAGTTCCGTGGGGGGGGCCACCGGGGAGCTGTTTTTT.

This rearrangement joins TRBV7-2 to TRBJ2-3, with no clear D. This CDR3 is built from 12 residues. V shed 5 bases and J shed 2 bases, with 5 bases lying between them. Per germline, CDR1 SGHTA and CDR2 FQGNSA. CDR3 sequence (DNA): TGTGCCAGCAGCCACTACACAGATACGCAGTATTTT. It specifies CASSHYTDTQYF.

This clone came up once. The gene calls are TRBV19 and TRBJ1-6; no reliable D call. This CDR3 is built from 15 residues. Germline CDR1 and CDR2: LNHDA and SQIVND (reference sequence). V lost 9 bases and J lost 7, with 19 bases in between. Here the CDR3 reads CASEGQVRGNSPLHF. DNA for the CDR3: TGTGCCAGCGAGGGCCAGGTCAGAGGGAATTCACCCCTCCACTTT.

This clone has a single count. The chain's CDR3 is CASSVEGGRASYEQYF. CDR3 DNA sequence: TGCGCCAGCAGCGTGGAGGGCGGGAGGGCCTCCTACGAGCAGTACTTC. The V call is TRBV5-1, the J call TRBJ2-7; 9 nucleotides line up with TRBD2. CDR1 SGHRS and CDR2 YFSETQ come from the germline V gene. V lost 4 bases, J lost 0 bases, and 8 bases stayed unmatched. The CDR3 contains 16 residues.